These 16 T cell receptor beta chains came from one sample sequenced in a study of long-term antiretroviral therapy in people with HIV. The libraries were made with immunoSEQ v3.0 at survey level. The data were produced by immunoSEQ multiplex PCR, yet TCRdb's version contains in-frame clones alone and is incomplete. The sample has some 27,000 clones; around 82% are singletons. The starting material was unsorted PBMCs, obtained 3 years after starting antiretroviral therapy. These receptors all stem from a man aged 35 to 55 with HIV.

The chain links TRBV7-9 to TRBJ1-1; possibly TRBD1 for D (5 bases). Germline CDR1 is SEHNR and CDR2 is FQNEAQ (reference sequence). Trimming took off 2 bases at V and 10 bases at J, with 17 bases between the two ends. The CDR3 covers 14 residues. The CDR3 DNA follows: TGTGCCAGCAGCTTAACCTTATCCGGGGGTCGAGCTTTCTTT. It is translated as CASSLTLSGGRAFF.

The CDR3 loop is CASSIHFYDSTGHYGYTF. For the CDR3, the DNA is TGTGCCAGTAGTATCCATTTCTACGATTCGACAGGCCACTATGGCTACACCTTC. V and J are TRBV19 and TRBJ1-2; maybe TRBD1 (6 bases). Trimming removed 3 bases from V and 3 bases from J, with 23 bases in between. Per the germline V gene, CDR1 is LNHDA and CDR2 is SQIVND (reference sequence). The length of the CDR3 is 18 residues. The variable domain in full, with the rest retrieved from reference TRBV19 and TRBJ1-2, is DGGITQSPKYLFRKEGQNVTLSCEQNLNHDAMYWYRQDPGQGLRLIYYSQIVNDFQKGDIAEGYSVSREKKESFPLTVTSAQKNPTAFYLCASSIHFYDSTGHYGYTFGSGTRLTVV.

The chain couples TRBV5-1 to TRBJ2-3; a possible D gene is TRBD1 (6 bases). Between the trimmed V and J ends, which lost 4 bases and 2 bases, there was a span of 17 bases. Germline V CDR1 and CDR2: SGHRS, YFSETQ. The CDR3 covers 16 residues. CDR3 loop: CASSLETGVDTDTQYF. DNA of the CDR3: TGCGCCAGCAGCCTGGAGACAGGCGTGGACACAGATACGCAGTATTTT.

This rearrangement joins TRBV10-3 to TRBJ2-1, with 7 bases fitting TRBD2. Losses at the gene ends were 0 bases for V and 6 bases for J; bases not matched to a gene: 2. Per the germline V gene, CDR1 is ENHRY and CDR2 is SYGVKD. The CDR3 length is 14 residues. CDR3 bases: TGTGCCATCAGTGAGTCGCCTAGCGGCAATGAGCAGTTCTTC. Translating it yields CAISESPSGNEQFF.

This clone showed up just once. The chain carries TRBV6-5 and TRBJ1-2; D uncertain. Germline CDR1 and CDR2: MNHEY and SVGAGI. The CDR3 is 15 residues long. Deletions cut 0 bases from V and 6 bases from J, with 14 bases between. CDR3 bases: TGTGCCAGCAGTTACTCGGCAGCTATGGGAGATGGCTACACCTTC. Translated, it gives CASSYSAAMGDGYTF.

Written as DNA, the CDR3 is TGCAGCGTTGATCCAGGTCTGGACAGGGACCTGAACACTGAAGCTTTCTTT. This gives the protein CSVDPGLDRDLNTEAFF. V and J are TRBV29-1 and TRBJ1-1; 8 bases are a match to TRBD1. There are 17 residues in the CDR3. Trimming removed 3 bases from V and 0 bases from J; junction bases left unmatched: 12. Germline CDR1 and CDR2: SQVTM and ANQGSEA.

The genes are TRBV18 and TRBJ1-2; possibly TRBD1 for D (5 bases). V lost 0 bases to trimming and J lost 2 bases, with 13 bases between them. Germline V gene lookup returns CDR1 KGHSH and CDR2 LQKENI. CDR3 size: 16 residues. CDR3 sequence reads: CASSPPILTANYGYTF. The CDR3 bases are TGTGCCAGCTCACCACCGATCTTGACAGCGAACTATGGCTACACCTTC.

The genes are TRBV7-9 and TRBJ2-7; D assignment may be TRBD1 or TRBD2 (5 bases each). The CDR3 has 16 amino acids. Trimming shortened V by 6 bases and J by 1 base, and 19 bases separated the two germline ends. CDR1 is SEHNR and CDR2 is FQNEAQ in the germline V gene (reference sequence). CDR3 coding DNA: TGTGCCAGCAGTGTGAGCCGGGACGAACCTTCCTACGAGCAGTACTTC. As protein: CASSVSRDEPSYEQYF.

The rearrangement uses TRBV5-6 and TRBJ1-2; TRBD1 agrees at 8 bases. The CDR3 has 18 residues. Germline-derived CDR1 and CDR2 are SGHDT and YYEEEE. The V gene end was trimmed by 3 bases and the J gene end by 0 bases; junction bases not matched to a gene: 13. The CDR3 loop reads CASSWGSPGQAANYGYTF. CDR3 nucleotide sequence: TGTGCCAGCAGCTGGGGAAGTCCGGGACAGGCTGCTAACTATGGCTACACCTTC.

The DNA for the CDR3 is TGTGCCAGCAGCGTAGAGAGTTACGAGCAGTACTTC. Encoded protein: CASSVESYEQYF. The chain is built from TRBV9 and TRBJ2-7; no firm D call. Trimming cost V 0 bases and J 4 bases, with 5 bases left between them. This CDR3 is 12 amino acids long. Germline V CDR1 and CDR2: SGDLS, YYNGEE.

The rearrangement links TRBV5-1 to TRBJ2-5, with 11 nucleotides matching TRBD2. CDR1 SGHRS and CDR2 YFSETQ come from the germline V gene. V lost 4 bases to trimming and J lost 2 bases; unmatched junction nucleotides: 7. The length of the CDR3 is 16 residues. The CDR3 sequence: CASSAGTSGFQETQYF. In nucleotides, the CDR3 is TGCGCCAGCAGCGCCGGGACTAGCGGTTTTCAAGAGACCCAGTACTTC.

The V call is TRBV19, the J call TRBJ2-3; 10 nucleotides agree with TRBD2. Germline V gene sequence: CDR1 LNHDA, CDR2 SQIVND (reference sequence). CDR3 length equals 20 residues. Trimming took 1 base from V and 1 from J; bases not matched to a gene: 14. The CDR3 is CASSIGHLAGAPGGTDTQYF. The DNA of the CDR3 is TGTGCCAGTAGTATAGGTCACCTAGCGGGGGCCCCAGGCGGCACAGATACGCAGTATTTT.

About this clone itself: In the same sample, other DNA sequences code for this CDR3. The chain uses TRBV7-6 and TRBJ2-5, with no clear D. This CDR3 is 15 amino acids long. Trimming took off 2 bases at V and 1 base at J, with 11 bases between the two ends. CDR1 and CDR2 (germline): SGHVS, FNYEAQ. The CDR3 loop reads CASSLSGRPQETQYF. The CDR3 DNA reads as TGTGCCAGCAGCTTATCTGGCAGGCCCCAAGAGACCCAGTACTTC.

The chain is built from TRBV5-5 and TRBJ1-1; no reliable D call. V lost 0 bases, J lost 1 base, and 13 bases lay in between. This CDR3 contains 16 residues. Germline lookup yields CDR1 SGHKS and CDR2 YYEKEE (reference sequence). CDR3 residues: CASSLGFDRGNTEAFF. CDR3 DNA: TGTGCCAGCAGCTTGGGCTTTGATAGAGGGAACACTGAAGCTTTCTTT.

The CDR3 region has the DNA TGTGCCAGCAGTGAGTGGGGGACATCTTACTCCTACGAGCAGTACTTC. It yields the protein CASSEWGTSYSYEQYF. The rearrangement joins TRBV2 to TRBJ2-7; a possible D gene is TRBD1 (6 bases). Germline loops: CDR1 SNHLY, CDR2 FYNNEI. V lost 3 bases and J 0 bases, leaving 15 bases between the germline ends. The CDR3 has 16 amino acids. The full variable domain, in which reference TRBV2 and TRBJ2-7 provide the parts outside the CDR3, is EPEVTQTPSHQVTQMGQEVILRCVPISNHLYFYWYRQILGQKVEFLVSFYNNEISEKSEIFDDQFSVERPDGSNFTLKIRSTKLEDSAMYFCASSEWGTSYSYEQYFGPGTRLTVT.

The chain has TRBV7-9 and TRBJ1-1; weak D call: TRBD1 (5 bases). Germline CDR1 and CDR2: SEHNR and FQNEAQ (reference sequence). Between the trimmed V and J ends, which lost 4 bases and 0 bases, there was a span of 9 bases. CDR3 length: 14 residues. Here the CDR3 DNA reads TGTGCCAGCAGCTCCGGGACCGTGAACACTGAAGCTTTCTTT. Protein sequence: CASSSGTVNTEAFF.